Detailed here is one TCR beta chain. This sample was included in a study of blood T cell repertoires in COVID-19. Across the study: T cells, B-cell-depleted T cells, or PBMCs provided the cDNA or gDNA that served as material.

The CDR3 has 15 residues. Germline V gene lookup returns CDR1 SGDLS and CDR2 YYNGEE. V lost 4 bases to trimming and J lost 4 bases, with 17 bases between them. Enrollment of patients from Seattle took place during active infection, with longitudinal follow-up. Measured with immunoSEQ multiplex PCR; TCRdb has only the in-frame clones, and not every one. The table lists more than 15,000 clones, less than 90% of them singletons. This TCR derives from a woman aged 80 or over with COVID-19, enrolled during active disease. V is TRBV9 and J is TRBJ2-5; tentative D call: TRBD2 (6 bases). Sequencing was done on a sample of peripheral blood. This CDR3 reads CASSFRDSLPETQYF. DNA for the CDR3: TGTGCCAGCAGCTTCCGGGACTCATTGCCAGAGACCCAGTACTTC.